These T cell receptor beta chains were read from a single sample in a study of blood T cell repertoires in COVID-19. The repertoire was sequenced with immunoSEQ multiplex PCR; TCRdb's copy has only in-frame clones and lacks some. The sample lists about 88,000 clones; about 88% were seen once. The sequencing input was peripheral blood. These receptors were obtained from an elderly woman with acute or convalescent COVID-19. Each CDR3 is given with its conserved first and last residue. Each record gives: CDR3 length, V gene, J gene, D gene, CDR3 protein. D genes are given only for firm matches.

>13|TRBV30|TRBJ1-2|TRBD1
CAWTGQGGYGYTF
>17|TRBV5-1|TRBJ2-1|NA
CASSLRVAGWTYNEQFF
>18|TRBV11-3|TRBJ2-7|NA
CASSLPFSVRLGRYEQYF
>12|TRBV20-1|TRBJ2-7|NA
CSASHRVDEQYF
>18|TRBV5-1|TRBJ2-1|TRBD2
CASSPFGGGRALYNEQFF
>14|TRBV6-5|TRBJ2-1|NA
CASSLAPRVGEQFF
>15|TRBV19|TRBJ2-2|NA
CASSSAGANTGELFF
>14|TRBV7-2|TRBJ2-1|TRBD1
CASSPGGSYNEQFF
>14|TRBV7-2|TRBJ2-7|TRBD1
CASSLVGGRVEQYF
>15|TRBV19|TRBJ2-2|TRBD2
CASTNSGRAGRELFF
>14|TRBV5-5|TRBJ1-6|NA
CASSFAGDNSPLHF
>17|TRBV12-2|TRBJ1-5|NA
CASRSGTGSESNQPQHF
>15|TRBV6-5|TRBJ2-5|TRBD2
CASTSSGRAQETQYF
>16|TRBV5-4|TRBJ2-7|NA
CASSFSGLRSSYEQYF